A selection of T cell receptor beta chains follows, all from one sample in a study of T cells after yellow fever vaccination. TCRdb recomputed calls from the 5' RACE reads with MiXCR, one row per CDR3 protein. The table lists over 250,000 distinct CDR3 sequences, about 5% of them singletons. The sequencing here drew on CD4+ T cells sorted from PBMCs, taken on the day of the yellow fever booster vaccination. These receptors all stem from a man aged 18 to 29 who received the YFV17D yellow fever vaccine. CDR3s include the opening cysteine and the closing phenylalanine or tryptophan. D genes are given only for firm matches. Expanded clones are given a class, and other clones once, few, many or no size at all.

J,D,V,size,CDR3,DNA
TRBJ1-6,TRBD1,TRBV12-3/TRBV12-4,many,CASSLRGGQGHSPLHF,TGTGCCAGCAGTCTCCGCGGGGGACAGGGTCATTCACCCCTCCACTTT
TRBJ2-3,-,TRBV29-1,many,CSVSGVGSTDTQYF,TGCAGCGTTTCCGGGGTGGGGAGCACAGATACGCAGTATTTT
TRBJ1-3,-,TRBV7-9,few,CASSFWTDTGNTIYF,TGTGCCAGCAGCTTCTGGACAGACACTGGAAACACCATATATTTT
TRBJ2-1,-,TRBV3-1,few,CASSRAGAEEQFF,TGTGCCAGCAGCAGGGCGGGGGCGGAAGAGCAGTTCTTC
TRBJ1-2,-,TRBV4-2,few,CASSQDRTINYGYTF,TGTGCCAGCAGCCAAGACAGGACAATTAACTATGGCTACACCTTC
TRBJ2-5,TRBD1,TRBV18,few,CASSNPRTGGQETQYF,TGTGCCAGCTCAAACCCTCGGACAGGGGGTCAAGAGACCCAGTACTTC
TRBJ1-1,-,TRBV18,many,CASSSSMNTEAFF,TGTGCCAGCTCATCGAGCATGAACACTGAAGCTTTCTTT
TRBJ2-2,TRBD1,TRBV5-5,few,CASLTGGVTGELFF,TGTGCCAGCCTAACAGGGGGCGTCACCGGGGAGCTGTTTTTT
TRBJ1-2,-,TRBV6-2/TRBV6-3,-,CASSYRYGYTF,TGTGCCAGCAGTTACCGCTATGGCTACACCTTC
TRBJ1-6,-,TRBV30,-,CAWVIQGNSPLHF,TGTGCCTGGGTCATCCAGGGAAATTCACCCCTCCACTTT
TRBJ2-5,-,TRBV9,many,CASSAGVGSQTQYF,TGTGCCAGCAGCGCCGGGGTGGGATCCCAGACCCAGTACTTC
TRBJ1-1,-,TRBV4-1,many,CASSQQDLMVNTEAFF,TGCGCCAGCAGCCAACAGGACCTGATGGTGAACACTGAAGCTTTCTTT